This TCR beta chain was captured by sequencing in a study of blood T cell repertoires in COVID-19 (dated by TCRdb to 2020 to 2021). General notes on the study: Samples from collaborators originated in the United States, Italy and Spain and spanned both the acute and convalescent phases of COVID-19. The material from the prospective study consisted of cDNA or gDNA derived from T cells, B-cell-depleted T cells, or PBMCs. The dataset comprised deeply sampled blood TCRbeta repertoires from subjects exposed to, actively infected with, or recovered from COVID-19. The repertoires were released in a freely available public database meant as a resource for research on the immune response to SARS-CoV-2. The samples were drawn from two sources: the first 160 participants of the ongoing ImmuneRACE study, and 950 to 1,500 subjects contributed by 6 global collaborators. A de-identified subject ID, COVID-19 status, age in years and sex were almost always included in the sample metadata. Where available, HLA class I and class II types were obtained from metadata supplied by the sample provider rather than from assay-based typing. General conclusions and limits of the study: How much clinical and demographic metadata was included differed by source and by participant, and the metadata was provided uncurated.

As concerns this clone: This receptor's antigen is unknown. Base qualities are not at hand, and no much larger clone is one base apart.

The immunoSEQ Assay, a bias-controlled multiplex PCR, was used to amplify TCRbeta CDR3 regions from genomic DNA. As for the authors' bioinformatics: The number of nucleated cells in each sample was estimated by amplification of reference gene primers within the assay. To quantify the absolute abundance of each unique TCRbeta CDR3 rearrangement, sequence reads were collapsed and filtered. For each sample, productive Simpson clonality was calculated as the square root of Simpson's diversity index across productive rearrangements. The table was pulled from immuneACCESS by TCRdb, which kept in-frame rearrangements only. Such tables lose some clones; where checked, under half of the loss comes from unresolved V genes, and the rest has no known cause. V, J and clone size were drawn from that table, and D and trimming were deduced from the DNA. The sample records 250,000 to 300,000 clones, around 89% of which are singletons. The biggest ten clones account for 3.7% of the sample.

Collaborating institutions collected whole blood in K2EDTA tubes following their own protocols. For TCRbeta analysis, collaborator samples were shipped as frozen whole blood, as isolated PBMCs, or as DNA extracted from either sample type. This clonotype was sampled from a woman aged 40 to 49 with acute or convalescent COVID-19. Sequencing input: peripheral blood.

Read as DNA, the sequence is TGTGCCAGCAGTTTCGGCCAGGGGATTGAAGCTTTCTTT. It is translated as CASSFGQGIEAFF. The chain is encoded by TRBV27 joined to TRBJ1-1, and TRBD1 may be the D gene, going by 6 matching bases. There are 13 amino acids in the CDR3, from cysteine to phenylalanine inclusive. The DNA shown is the 39-base CDR3, in frame from base 1. Looking up the germline V gene (reference sequence) yields CDR1 MNHEY and CDR2 SMNVEV. Trimming at the junction amounts to 3 bases on V and 7 bases on J, and the germline ends lie 12 bases apart.